A selection of T cell receptor beta chains follows, all from one sample in a study of beta chain features in type 1 diabetes. The method was immunoSEQ multiplex PCR; TCRdb's version includes in-frame clones alone and lacks a portion of them. Here the sample spans just over 150,000 clones, around 10% being singletons. Sequences were obtained from central memory CD4+ T cells from blood. The source of these receptors is a man younger than 35 in good health. CDR3s include the opening cysteine and the closing phenylalanine or tryptophan. A D gene is named only where the DNA matches it firmly. Expanded clones get a size class; other rows say once, few or many, or leave the size out.

D	length	V	J	size	CDR3	DNA
TRBD1	14	TRBV5-1	TRBJ1-1	.	CASSYRQGDTEAFF	TGCGCCAGCAGTTACAGACAGGGCGACACTGAAGCTTTCTTT
.	15	TRBV28	TRBJ2-7	.	CASSFGGLKGYEQYF	TGTGCCAGCAGTTTTGGAGGGTTAAAAGGCTACGAGCAGTACTTC
.	15	TRBV7-9	TRBJ2-6	.	CASSLDGAGANVLTF	TGTGCCAGCAGCTTAGACGGGGCTGGGGCCAACGTCCTGACTTTC
.	15	TRBV6-6	TRBJ2-7	.	CASSSTQGEPYEQYF	TGTGCCAGCAGCTCAACCCAGGGCGAACCCTACGAGCAGTACTTC
TRBD2	18	TRBV7-9	TRBJ2-3	.	CASSLRGRLAGEGDTQYF	TGTGCCAGCAGCTTAAGGGGGCGACTAGCGGGAGAGGGTGATACGCAGTATTTT
.	14	TRBV7-2	TRBJ1-6	.	CASSLELANSPLHF	TGTGCCAGCAGCTTAGAGTTGGCCAATTCACCCCTCCACTTT
.	15	TRBV5-4	TRBJ2-7	many	CASSPGLGAGIKQYF	TGTGCCAGCAGCCCCGGGCTGGGGGCGGGGATCAAGCAGTACTTC
TRBD1	14	TRBV30	TRBJ2-4	few	CAWSVGPGGNIQYF	TGTGCCTGGAGTGTAGGGCCAGGGGGAAACATTCAGTACTTC
.	15	TRBV7-8	TRBJ2-3	few	CASSGGLASTDTQYF	TGTGCCAGCAGCGGAGGGTTGGCTAGCACAGATACGCAGTATTTT
.	16	TRBV25-1	TRBJ1-2	few	CASSGPGVSTNYGYTF	TGTGCCAGCAGTGGTCCAGGGGTCAGCACTAACTATGGCTACACCTTC
.	13	TRBV7-9	TRBJ2-3	few	CASTDPSTDTQYF	TGTGCCAGCACCGACCCTAGCACAGATACGCAGTATTTT
TRBD1	14	TRBV4-2	TRBJ1-1	.	CASSHRDRGSEAFF	TGTGCCAGCAGCCACCGGGACAGGGGGTCTGAAGCTTTCTTT
.	13	TRBV2	TRBJ2-5	.	CASSWDRSETQYF	TGTGCCAGCAGTTGGGACCGCTCAGAGACCCAGTACTTC
TRBD1	14	TRBV29-1	TRBJ2-7	.	CSVGPRQGAYEQYF	TGCAGCGTTGGCCCTCGACAGGGGGCCTACGAGCAGTACTTC
.	12	TRBV7-2	TRBJ2-7	few	CASSFSNREQYF	TGTGCCAGCAGCTTTAGTAACCGCGAGCAGTACTTC
TRBD1	15	TRBV28	TRBJ2-3	few	CASSDRVGRPDTQYF	TGTGCCAGCAGTGACAGGGTTGGGCGGCCAGATACGCAGTATTTT
.	12	TRBV9	TRBJ1-6	.	CASSVGAGALHF	TGTGCCAGCAGCGTCGGGGCAGGGGCCCTCCACTTT
TRBD1	15	TRBV7-8	TRBJ2-1	few	CASSRQGVRDNEQFF	TGTGCCAGCAGCCGACAGGGGGTAAGGGACAATGAGCAGTTCTTC
.	12	TRBV28	TRBJ1-2	few	CASSLNAYGYTF	TGTGCCAGCAGTTTAAACGCCTATGGCTACACCTTC
TRBD1	15	TRBV7-2	TRBJ2-5	.	CASSFLGQGVETQYF	TGTGCCAGCAGCTTCCTCGGACAGGGCGTCGAGACCCAGTACTTC
TRBD1	15	TRBV7-9	TRBJ1-5	few	CASSSTGDSNQPQHF	TGTGCCAGCAGCTCTACAGGGGACAGCAATCAGCCCCAGCATTTT
TRBD2	19	TRBV5-1	TRBJ2-6	.	CASSRGTSGGSSGANVLTF	TGCGCCAGCAGCCGCGGGACTAGCGGGGGCAGCTCTGGGGCCAACGTCCTGACTTTC
TRBD2	16	TRBV5-1	TRBJ2-2	few	CASSSLGGRGTGELFF	TGCGCCAGCAGCTCCCTAGGCGGGAGAGGGACCGGGGAGCTGTTTTTT
.	15	TRBV5-8	TRBJ2-5	few	CASSLRGNLGETQYF	TGTGCCAGCAGCTTAAGGGGTAACCTGGGTGAGACCCAGTACTTC
TRBD1	13	TRBV29-1	TRBJ1-2	few	CSVERTGFNGYTF	TGCAGCGTTGAAAGGACAGGGTTTAACGGCTACACCTTC
.	16	TRBV4-2	TRBJ1-2	few	CASSRPGEGARYGYTF	TGTGCCAGCAGCAGACCCGGCGAAGGGGCGCGGTATGGCTACACCTTC
TRBD1	16	TRBV5-5	TRBJ2-4	.	CASSPPPGQGGDIQYF	TGTGCCAGCAGCCCTCCCCCGGGACAGGGGGGAGACATTCAGTACTTC
.	16	TRBV4-2	TRBJ1-2	many	CASSQDRAQGSYGYTF	TGTGCCAGCAGCCAAGACAGGGCACAAGGCTCCTATGGCTACACCTTC
TRBD1	11	TRBV28	TRBJ1-2	.	CAIQDRAAYTF	TGTGCCATCCAGGACAGGGCGGCCTACACCTTC
TRBD1	14	TRBV7-9	TRBJ1-6	.	CASRTETGLSPLHF	TGTGCCAGCAGGACAGAGACAGGGCTCTCACCCCTCCACTTT
TRBD2	15	TRBV29-1	TRBJ2-7	.	CSVDLGLAGQYEQYF	TGCAGCGTTGATTTGGGACTAGCGGGACAGTACGAGCAGTACTTC
.	11	TRBV30	TRBJ1-1	.	CARAGQTEAFF	TGTGCCCGGGCTGGACAAACTGAAGCTTTCTTT
TRBD1	13	TRBV30	TRBJ2-7	few	CAGSRQGAYEQYF	TGTGCCGGGAGTCGACAGGGGGCTTACGAGCAGTACTTC
TRBD2	16	TRBV18	TRBJ2-7	few	CASSRGLAGAAYEQYF	TGTGCCAGCTCCCGCGGACTAGCGGGAGCCGCCTACGAGCAGTACTTC
TRBD2	15	TRBV9	TRBJ2-1	many	CASSVTSGIRNEQFF	TGTGCCAGCAGCGTGACTAGCGGGATTAGAAATGAGCAGTTCTTC
.	16	TRBV28	TRBJ2-4	.	CASSFSLSVAKNIQYF	TGTGCCAGCAGTTTTTCCCTATCAGTAGCCAAAAACATTCAGTACTTC
TRBD1	16	TRBV4-2	TRBJ1-6	few	CASSATGTGNNSPLHF	TGTGCCAGCAGCGCAACCGGGACAGGAAATAATTCACCCCTCCACTTT
.	14	TRBV7-2	TRBJ2-6	few	CASSLGGGANVLTF	TGTGCCAGCAGCCTCGGCGGTGGGGCCAACGTCCTGACTTTC
TRBD1	15	TRBV16	TRBJ1-2	few	CASSQLGTAFYGYTF	TGTGCCAGCAGCCAGTTGGGGACAGCCTTCTATGGCTACACCTTC
TRBD2	15	TRBV4-3	TRBJ2-1	few	CASSQGLASYNEQFF	TGCGCCAGCAGCCAAGGACTAGCGAGCTACAATGAGCAGTTCTTC
.	11	TRBV28	TRBJ2-7	few	CASSLGDRQYF	TGTGCCAGCAGTTTAGGGGACCGTCAGTACTTC
.	13	TRBV19	TRBJ2-1	few	CASSSQGRNEQFF	TGTGCCAGTAGTTCCCAGGGGAGGAATGAGCAGTTCTTC
TRBD2	19	TRBV7-9	TRBJ2-1	.	CASRVKGLAEPGSYNEQFF	TGTGCCAGCAGAGTAAAAGGTCTAGCGGAGCCCGGTTCCTACAATGAGCAGTTCTTC
.	12	TRBV30	TRBJ1-1	.	CAGTGGHTEAFF	TGTGCCGGGACGGGGGGGCACACTGAAGCTTTCTTT
TRBD2	13	TRBV7-2	TRBJ2-1	.	CASSSTSNNEQFF	TGTGCCAGCAGCTCGACTAGCAACAATGAGCAGTTCTTC
.	14	TRBV25-1	TRBJ1-4	.	CASSEGASGEKLFF	TGTGCCAGCAGTGAGGGGGCCTCGGGTGAAAAACTGTTTTTT
.	13	TRBV11-2	TRBJ2-2	.	CASSHRDTGELFF	TGTGCCAGCAGCCACAGGGACACCGGGGAGCTGTTTTTT
TRBD1	16	TRBV11-1	TRBJ2-2	many	CASSWMPGQGAGELFF	TGTGCCAGCAGCTGGATGCCGGGACAGGGTGCCGGGGAGCTGTTTTTT
.	15	TRBV5-4	TRBJ2-1	.	CASSRDGSSYNEQFF	TGTGCCAGCAGCCGGGACGGGAGCTCCTACAATGAGCAGTTCTTC
TRBD2	16	TRBV15	TRBJ2-5	.	CATSRDPSGGQETQYF	TGTGCCACCAGCAGAGATCCCTCGGGGGGGCAAGAGACCCAGTACTTC
.	17	TRBV7-6	TRBJ2-5	few	CASSFSRDPGHQETQYF	TGTGCCAGCAGCTTTTCTCGCGACCCCGGGCACCAAGAGACCCAGTACTTC
.	14	TRBV29-1	TRBJ2-3	few	CSVRGGSGRDTQYF	TGCAGCGTCCGTGGAGGGTCAGGGAGAGATACGCAGTATTTT
.	15	TRBV7-9	TRBJ2-3	.	CASSFSRGSTDTQYF	TGTGCCAGCAGCTTTAGCAGGGGAAGCACAGATACGCAGTATTTT
.	14	TRBV5-1	TRBJ2-5	.	CASSLVSWRETQYF	TGCGCCAGCAGCTTGGTCTCTTGGCGGGAGACCCAGTACTTC